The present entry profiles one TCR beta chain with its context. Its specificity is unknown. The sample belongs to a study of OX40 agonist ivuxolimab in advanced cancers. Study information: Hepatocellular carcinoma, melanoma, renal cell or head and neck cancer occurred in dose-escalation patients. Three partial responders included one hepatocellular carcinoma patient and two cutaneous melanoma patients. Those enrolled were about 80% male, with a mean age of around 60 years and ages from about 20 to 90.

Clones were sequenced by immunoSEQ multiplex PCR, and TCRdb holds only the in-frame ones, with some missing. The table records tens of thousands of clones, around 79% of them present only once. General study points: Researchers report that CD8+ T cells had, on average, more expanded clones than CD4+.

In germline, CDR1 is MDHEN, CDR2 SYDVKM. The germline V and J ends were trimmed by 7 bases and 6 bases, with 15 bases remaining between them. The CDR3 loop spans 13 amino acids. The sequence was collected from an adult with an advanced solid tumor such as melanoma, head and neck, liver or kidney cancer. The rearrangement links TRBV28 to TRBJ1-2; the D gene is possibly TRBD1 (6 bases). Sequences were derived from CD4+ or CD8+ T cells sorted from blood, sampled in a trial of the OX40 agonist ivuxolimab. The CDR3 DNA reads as TGTGCCAGCACCGGGGGGGGCCTAGATGGCTACACCTTC. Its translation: CASTGGGLDGYTF.